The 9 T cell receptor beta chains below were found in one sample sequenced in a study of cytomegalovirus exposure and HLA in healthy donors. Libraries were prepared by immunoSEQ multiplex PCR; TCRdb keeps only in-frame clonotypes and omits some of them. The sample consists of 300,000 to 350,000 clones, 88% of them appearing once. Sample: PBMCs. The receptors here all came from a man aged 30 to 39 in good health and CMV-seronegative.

CDR3 residues: CASSGGLDTLSVAGELFF. The CDR3 bases are TGTGCCAGCAGTGGAGGGCTAGATACATTATCTGTGGCCGGGGAGCTGTTTTTT. This chain connects TRBV6-1 to TRBJ2-2, with a tentative D call TRBD2 (5 bases). The V and J ends lost 4 bases and 6 bases respectively, with 24 bases between them. The CDR3 sequence is 18 residues long. Germline V gene lookup returns CDR1 MNHNS and CDR2 SASEGT.

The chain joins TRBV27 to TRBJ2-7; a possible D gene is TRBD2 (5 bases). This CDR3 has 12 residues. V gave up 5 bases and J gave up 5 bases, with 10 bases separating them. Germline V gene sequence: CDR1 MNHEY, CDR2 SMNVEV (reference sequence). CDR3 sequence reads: CASSPLGDEQYF. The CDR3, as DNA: TGTGCCAGCAGTCCCCTCGGGGACGAGCAGTACTTC.

The CDR3 loop reads CASSFSGLASNTGELFF. CDR3 DNA sequence: TGTGCCAGCAGCTTTTCAGGCCTCGCCTCGAACACCGGGGAGCTGTTTTTT. The chain has TRBV7-6 and TRBJ2-2; D is undetermined. V shed 3 bases and J shed 0 bases, with 14 bases lying between them. CDR3 length: 17 residues. Per germline, CDR1 SGHVS and CDR2 FNYEAQ. Variable domain in full (rest from reference TRBV7-6 and TRBJ2-2): GAGVSQSPRYKVTKRGQDVALRCDPISGHVSLYWYRQALGQGPEFLTYFNYEAQQDKSGLPNDRFSAERPEGSISTLTIQRTEQRDSAMYRCASSFSGLASNTGELFFGEGSRLTVL.

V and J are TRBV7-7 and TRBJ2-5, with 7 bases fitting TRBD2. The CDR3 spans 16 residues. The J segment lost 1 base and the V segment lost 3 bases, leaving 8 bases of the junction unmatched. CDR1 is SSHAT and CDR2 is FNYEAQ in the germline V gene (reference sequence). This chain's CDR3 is CASSLTLGGGQETQYF. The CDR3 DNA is TGTGCCAGCAGCTTGACCTTGGGCGGGGGCCAAGAGACCCAGTACTTC.

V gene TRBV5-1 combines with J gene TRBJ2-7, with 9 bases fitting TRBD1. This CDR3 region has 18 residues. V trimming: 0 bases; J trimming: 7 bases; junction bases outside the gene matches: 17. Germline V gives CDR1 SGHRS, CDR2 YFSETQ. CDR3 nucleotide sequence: TGCGCCAGCAGCTTGGACGAGTCCAGAGGGACAGGGAGGGGGGAGCAGTACTTC. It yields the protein CASSLDESRGTGRGEQYF.

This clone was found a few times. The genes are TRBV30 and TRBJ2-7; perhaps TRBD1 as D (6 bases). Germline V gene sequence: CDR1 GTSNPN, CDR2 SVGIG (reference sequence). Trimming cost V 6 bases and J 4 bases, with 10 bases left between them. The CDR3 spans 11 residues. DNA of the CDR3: TGTGCCTGCGCCGGACAGTACGAGCAGTACTTC. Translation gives CACAGQYEQYF. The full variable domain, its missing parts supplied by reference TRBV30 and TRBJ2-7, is SQTIHQWPATLVQPVGSPLSLECTVEGTSNPNLYWYRQAAGRGLQLLFYSVGIGQISSEVPQNLSASRPQDRQFILSSKKLLLSDSGFYLCACAGQYEQYFGPGTRLTVT.

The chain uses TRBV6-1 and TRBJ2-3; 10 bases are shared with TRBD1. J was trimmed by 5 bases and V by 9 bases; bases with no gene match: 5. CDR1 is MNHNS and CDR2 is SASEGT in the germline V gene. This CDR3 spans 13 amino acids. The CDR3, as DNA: TGTGCCAGTCGGACAGGGGGGAAAGATACGCAGTATTTT. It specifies CASRTGGKDTQYF.

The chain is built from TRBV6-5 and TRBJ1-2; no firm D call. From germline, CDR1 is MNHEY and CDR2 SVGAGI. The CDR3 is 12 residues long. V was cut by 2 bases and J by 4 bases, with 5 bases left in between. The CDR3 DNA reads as TGTGCCAGCAGTTACCCGTCCTATGGCTACACCTTC. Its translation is CASSYPSYGYTF.

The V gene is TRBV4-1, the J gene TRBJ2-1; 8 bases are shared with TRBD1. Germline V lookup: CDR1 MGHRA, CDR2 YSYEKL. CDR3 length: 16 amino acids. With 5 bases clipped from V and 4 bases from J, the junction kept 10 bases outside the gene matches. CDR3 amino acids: CASSAVGQGRYNEQFF. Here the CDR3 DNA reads TGCGCCAGCAGCGCAGTAGGACAGGGAAGGTACAATGAGCAGTTCTTC.